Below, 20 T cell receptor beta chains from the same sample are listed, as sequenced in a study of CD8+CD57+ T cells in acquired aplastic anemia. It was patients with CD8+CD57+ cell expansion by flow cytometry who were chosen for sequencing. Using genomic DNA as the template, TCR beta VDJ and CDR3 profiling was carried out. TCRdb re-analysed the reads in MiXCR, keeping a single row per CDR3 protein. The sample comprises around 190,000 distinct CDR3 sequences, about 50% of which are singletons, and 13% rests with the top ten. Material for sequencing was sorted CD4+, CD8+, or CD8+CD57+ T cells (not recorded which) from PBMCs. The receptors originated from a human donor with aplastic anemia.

The CDR3 DNA reads as TGTGCCAGCAGCGAGGGGATTCAAAACATTCAGTACTTC. Protein sequence: CASSEGIQNIQYF. The genes are TRBV2 and TRBJ2-4; the D gene could be TRBD1 or TRBD2 (5 bases each). The length of the CDR3 is 13 residues. The germline V gene encodes CDR1 SNHLY and CDR2 FYNNEI. Between the trimmed V and J ends, which lost 6 bases and 5 bases, there was a span of 11 bases. Full variable domain (rest looked up from reference TRBV2 and TRBJ2-4): EPEVTQTPSHQVTQMGQEVILRCVPISNHLYFYWYRQILGQKVEFLVSFYNNEISEKSEIFDDQFSVERPDGSNFTLKIRSTKLEDSAMYFCASSEGIQNIQYFGAGTRLSVL.

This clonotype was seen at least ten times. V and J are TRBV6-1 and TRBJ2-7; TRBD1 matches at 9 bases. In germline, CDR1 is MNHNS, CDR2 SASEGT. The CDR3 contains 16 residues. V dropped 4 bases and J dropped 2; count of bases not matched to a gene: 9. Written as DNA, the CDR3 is TGTGCCAGCAGTGGAATGGGACAGGGCTACACCTACGAGCAGTACTTC. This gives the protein CASSGMGQGYTYEQYF.

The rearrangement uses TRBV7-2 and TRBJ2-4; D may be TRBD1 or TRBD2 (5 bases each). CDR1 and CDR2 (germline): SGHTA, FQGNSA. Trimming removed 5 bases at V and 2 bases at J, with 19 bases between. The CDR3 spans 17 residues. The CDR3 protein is CASSPLFGQGPKNIQYF. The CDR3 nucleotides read TGTGCCAGCAGCCCCCTTTTCGGCCAGGGACCCAAAAACATTCAGTACTTC.

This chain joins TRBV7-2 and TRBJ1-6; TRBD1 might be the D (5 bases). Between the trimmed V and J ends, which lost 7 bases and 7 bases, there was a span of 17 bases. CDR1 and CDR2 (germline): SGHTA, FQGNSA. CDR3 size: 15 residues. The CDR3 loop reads CASTIYGTYNSPLHF. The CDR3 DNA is TGTGCCAGCACCATTTACGGGACGTACAATTCACCCCTCCACTTT.

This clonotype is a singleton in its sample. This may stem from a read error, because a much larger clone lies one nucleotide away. The CDR3 bases are TGTGCCAGCAGTTCTCAGGGGACGAGGGGCTACACCTTC. Translation gives CASSSQGTRGYTF. V gene TRBV2 combines with J gene TRBJ1-2; maybe TRBD1 (6 bases). Trimming stripped 5 bases from V and 8 bases from J, with 15 bases between. CDR3 size: 13 residues. Germline V CDR1 and CDR2: SNHLY, FYNNEI.

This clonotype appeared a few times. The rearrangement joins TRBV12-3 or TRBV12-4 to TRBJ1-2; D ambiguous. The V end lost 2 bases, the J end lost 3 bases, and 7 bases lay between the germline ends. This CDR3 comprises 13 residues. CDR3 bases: TGTGCCAGCAGTTTACGTGCCTACTATGGCTACACCTTC. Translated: CASSLRAYYGYTF.

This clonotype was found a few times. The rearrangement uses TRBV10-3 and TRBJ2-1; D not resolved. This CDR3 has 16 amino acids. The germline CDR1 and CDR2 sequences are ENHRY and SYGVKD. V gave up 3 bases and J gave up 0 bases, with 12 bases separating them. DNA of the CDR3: TGTGCCATCAGTGAACTGGAAAGGAGCTCCTACAATGAGCAGTTCTTC. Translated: CAISELERSSYNEQFF.

The CDR3 is CSARDIGMNTEAFF. CDR3 bases: TGCAGTGCTAGAGATATAGGGATGAACACTGAAGCTTTCTTT. The V call is TRBV20-1, the J call TRBJ1-1; D unresolved. Germline assignment: CDR1 DFQATT and CDR2 SNEGSKA (reference sequence). The CDR3 consists of 14 residues. V lost 0 bases and J lost 0, with 8 bases in between.

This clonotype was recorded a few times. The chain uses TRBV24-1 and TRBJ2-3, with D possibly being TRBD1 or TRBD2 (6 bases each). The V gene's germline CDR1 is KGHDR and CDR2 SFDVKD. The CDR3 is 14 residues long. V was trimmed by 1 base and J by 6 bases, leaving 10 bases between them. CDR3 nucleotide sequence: TGTGCCACCAGTGATTTCGTAGGGGGGGATACGCAGTATTTT. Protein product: CATSDFVGGDTQYF.

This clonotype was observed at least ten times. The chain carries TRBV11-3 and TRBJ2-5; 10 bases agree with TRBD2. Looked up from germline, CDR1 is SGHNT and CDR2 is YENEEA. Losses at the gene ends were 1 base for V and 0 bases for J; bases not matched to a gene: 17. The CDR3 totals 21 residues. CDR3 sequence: CASSLGLASGGTNRHQETQYF. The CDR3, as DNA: TGTGCCAGCAGCTTAGGTCTGGCTAGCGGGGGCACCAATCGCCACCAAGAGACCCAGTACTTC.

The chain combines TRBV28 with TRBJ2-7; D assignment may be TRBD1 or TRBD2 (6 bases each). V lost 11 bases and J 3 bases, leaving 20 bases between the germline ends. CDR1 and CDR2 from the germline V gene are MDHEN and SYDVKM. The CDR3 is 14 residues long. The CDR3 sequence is CACQMGGRVYEQYF. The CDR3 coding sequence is TGTGCCTGCCAGATGGGGGGCCGAGTCTACGAGCAGTACTTC.

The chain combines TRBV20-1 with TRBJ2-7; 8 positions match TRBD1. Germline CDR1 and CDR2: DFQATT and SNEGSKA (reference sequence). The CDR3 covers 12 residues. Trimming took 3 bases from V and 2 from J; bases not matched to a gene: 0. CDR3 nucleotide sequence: TGCAGTGCTAGGGACAGGGCCTACGAGCAGTACTTC. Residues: CSARDRAYEQYF.

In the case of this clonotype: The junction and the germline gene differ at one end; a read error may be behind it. CDR3 coding DNA: TGTGCCAGCAGGCCGGGGACGGGACCCCTAAGGAATGGGCAGTTCTTC. Translated: CASRPGTGPLRNGQFF. The rearrangement joins TRBV27 to TRBJ2-1; D tentatively reads TRBD1 or TRBD2 (5 bases each). Germline CDR1 reads MNHEY; CDR2 reads SMNVEV (reference sequence). The CDR3 totals 16 residues.

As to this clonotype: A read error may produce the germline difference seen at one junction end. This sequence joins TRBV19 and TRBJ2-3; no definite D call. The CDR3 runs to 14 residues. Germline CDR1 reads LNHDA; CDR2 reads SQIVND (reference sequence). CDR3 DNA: TGTGCCAGTAAGAACGCACCGGGTACAGATACACAGTATTTT. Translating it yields CASKNAPGTDTQYF.

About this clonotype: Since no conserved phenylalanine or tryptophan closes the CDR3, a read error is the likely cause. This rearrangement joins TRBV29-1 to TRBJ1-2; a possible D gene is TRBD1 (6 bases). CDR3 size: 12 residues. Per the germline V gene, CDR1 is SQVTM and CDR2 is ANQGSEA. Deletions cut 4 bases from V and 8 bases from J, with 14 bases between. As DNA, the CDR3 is TGCAGCGTTGGTCACAGGGACGGAGGCTACACCTCC. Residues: CSVGHRDGGYTS.

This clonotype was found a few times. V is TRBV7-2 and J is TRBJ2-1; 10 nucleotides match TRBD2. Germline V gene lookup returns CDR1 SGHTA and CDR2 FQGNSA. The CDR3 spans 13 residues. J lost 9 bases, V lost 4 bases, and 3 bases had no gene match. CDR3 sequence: CASSSRLAGEQFF. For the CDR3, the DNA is TGTGCCAGCAGCTCCCGACTAGCGGGTGAGCAGTTCTTC.

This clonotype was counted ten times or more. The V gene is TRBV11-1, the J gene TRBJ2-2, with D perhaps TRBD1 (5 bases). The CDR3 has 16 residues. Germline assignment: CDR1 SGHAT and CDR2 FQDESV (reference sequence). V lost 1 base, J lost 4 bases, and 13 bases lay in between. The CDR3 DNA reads TGTGCCAGCAGCTTAGGCACAGGCCTTGCCACCGGGGAGCTGTTTTTT. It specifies CASSLGTGLATGELFF.

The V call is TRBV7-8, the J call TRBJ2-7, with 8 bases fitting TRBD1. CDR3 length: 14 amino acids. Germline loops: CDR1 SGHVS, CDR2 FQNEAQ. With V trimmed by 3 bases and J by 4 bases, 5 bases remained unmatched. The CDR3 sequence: CASSLTGDLYEQYF. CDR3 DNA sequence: TGTGCCAGCAGCTTGACAGGGGATTTATACGAGCAGTACTTC.

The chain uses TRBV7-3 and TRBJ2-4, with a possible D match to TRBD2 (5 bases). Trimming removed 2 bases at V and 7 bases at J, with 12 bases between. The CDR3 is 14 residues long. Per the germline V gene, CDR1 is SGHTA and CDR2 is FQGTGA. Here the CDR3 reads CASSLGGPNNIQYF. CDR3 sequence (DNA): TGTGCCAGCAGCTTAGGAGGTCCGAACAACATTCAGTACTTC.

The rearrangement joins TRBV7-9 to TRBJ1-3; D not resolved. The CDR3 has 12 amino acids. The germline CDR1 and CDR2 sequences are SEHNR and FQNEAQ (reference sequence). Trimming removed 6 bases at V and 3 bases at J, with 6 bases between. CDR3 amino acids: CASSDGGNTIYF. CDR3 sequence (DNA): TGTGCCAGCAGTGACGGTGGAAACACCATATATTTT.